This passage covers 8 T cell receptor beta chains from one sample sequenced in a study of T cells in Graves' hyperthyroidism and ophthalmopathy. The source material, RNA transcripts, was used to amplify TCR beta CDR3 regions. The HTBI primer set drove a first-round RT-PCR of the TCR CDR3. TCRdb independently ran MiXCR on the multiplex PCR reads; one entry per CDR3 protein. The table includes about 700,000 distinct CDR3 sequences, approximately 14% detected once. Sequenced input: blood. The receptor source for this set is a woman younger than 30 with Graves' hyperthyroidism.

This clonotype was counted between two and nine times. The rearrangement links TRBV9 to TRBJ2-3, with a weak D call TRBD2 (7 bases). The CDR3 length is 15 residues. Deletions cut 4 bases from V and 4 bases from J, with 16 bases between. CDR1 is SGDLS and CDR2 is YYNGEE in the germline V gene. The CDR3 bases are TGTGCCAGCAGCCCGGGGGGCAGGGTCTCAGATACGCAGTATTTT. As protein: CASSPGGRVSDTQYF.

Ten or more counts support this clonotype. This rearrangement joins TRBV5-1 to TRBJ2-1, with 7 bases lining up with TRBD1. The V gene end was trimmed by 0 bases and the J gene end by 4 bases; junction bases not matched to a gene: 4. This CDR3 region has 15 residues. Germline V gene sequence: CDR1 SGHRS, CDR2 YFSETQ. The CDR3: CASSLALGQYNEQFF. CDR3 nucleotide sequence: TGCGCCAGCAGCTTGGCATTGGGACAGTACAATGAGCAGTTCTTC. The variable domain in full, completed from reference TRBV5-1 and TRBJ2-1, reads KAGVTQTPRYLIKTRGQQVTLSCSPISGHRSVSWYQQTPGQGLQFLFEYFSETQRNKGNFPGRFSGRQFSNSRSEMNVSTLELGDSALYLCASSLALGQYNEQFFGPGTRLTVL.

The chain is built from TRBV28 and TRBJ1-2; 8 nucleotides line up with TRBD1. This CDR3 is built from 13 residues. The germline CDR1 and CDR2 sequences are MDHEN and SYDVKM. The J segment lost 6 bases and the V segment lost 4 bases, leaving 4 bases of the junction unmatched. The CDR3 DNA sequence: TGTGCCAGCAGTTCCAGGGGGCGCCATGGCTACACCTTC. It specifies CASSSRGRHGYTF.

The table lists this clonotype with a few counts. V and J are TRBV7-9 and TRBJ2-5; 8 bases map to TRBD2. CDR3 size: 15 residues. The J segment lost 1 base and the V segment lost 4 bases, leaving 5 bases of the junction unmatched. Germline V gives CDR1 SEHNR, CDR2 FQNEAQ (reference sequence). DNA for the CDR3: TGTGCCAGCAGCTGGACTAGCAGTTTCCAAGAGACCCAGTACTTC. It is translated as CASSWTSSFQETQYF.

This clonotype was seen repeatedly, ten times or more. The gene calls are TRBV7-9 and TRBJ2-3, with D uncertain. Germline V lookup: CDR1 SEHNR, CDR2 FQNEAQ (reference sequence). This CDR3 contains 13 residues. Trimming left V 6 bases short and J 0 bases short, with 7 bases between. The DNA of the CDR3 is TGTGCCAGCAGGCCGCCTAGCACAGATACGCAGTATTTT. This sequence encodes CASRPPSTDTQYF.

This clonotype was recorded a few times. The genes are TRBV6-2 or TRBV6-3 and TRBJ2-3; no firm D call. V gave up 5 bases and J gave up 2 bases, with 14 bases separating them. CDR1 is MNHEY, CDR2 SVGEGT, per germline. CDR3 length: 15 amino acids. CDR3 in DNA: TGTGCCAGCAGTCCTCCTCCTGACTTCACAGATACGCAGTATTTT. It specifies CASSPPPDFTDTQYF.

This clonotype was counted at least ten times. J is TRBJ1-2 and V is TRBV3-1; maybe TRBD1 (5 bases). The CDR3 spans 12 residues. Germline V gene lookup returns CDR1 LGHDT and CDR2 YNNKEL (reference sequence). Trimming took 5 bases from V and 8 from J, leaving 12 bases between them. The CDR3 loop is CASSRGMRGYTF. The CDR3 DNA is TGTGCCAGCAGCAGGGGAATGAGGGGCTACACCTTC.

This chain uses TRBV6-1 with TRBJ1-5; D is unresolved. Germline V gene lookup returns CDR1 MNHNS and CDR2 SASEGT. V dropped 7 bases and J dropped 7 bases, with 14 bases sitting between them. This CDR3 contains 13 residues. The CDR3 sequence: CASTRETGQPQHF. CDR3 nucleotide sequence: TGTGCCAGCACCCGGGAGACGGGACAGCCCCAGCATTTT.